Listed here are 27 T cell receptor beta chains from one sample, sequenced in a study of CD8+CD57+ T cells in acquired aplastic anemia. Using genomic DNA as the template, TCR beta VDJ and CDR3 profiling was carried out. TCRdb analysed the reads with MiXCR anew, one entry per CDR3 protein. The table lists about 190,000 distinct CDR3 sequences, around 45% of them singletons. The patients chosen for sequencing had shown expansion of CD8+CD57+ cells (detected by flow cytometry). The sample was sorted CD4+, CD8+, or CD8+CD57+ T cells (not recorded which) from PBMCs. The origin of the receptors is a human donor with aplastic anemia.

This clonotype came up many times. The chain is built from TRBV30 and TRBJ2-7; 11 bases map to TRBD2. This CDR3 contains 14 residues. Trimming cost V 0 bases and J 6 bases; bases outside gene matches: 4. In germline, CDR1 is GTSNPN, CDR2 SVGIG (reference sequence). The CDR3 DNA sequence: TGTGCCTGGAGTGTAAGACTAGCGGGAAGCGAGCAGTACTTC. Translation: CAWSVRLAGSEQYF.

V gene TRBV7-9 combines with J gene TRBJ2-1, with TRBD2 matching over 7 bases. Germline V gives CDR1 SEHNR, CDR2 FQNEAQ (reference sequence). This CDR3 contains 12 residues. With 5 bases clipped from V and 14 bases from J, the junction kept 9 bases outside the gene matches. The CDR3 nucleotides read TGTGCCAGCAGCCCTTCCGGGACTAAGAAGTTCTTC. This gives the protein CASSPSGTKKFF.

This clonotype was seen a single time. The V and J genes are TRBV2 and TRBJ2-7, with 7 positions matching TRBD1. The CDR3 loop spans 12 amino acids. V dropped 6 bases and J dropped 8; count of bases not matched to a gene: 7. From germline, CDR1 is SNHLY and CDR2 FYNNEI. CDR3 amino acids: CASRYQGGQQYF. The CDR3 bases are TGTGCCAGCAGATATCAAGGGGGCCAGCAGTACTTC.

Comments on this clonotype: Being one base from a much bigger clone, this may be a read error. The gene calls are TRBV9 and TRBJ2-3, with a weak D call TRBD2 (6 bases). The CDR3 covers 15 residues. CDR1 and CDR2 from the germline V gene are SGDLS and YYNGEE. Trimming left V 4 bases short and J 4 bases short, with 16 bases between. The CDR3 DNA is TGTGCCAGCAGCCCATTTCGGGAGTTTGCAGATACGCAGTATTTT. Its translation is CASSPFREFADTQYF.

At least ten counts were recorded for this clonotype. The chain couples TRBV5-4 to TRBJ2-7; either TRBD1 or TRBD2 may supply D (5 bases each). V lost 4 bases, J lost 8 bases, and 16 bases lay in between. There are 13 residues in the CDR3. CDR1 and CDR2 from the germline V gene are SGHNT and YYREEE (reference sequence). CDR3 nucleotides: TGTGCCAGCAGCCCGGGGACGGTGCTCCAGCAGTACTTC. Translated: CASSPGTVLQQYF. The full variable domain, completed using reference TRBV5-4 and TRBJ2-7, is ETGVTQSPTHLIKTRGQQVTLRCSSQSGHNTVSWYQQALGQGPQFIFQYYREEENGRGNFPPRFSGLQFPNYSSELNVNALELDDSALYLCASSPGTVLQQYFGPGTRLTVT.

This clonotype was detected ten times or more. The V call is TRBV6-2 or TRBV6-3, the J call TRBJ2-7; weak D call: TRBD1 (7 bases). The germline V gene encodes CDR1 MNHEY and CDR2 SVGEGT. Trimming shortened V by 5 bases and J by 6 bases, and 14 bases separated the two germline ends. This CDR3 has 13 residues. The CDR3 here is CASSHNRGGEQYF. The CDR3 DNA reads as TGTGCCAGCAGTCATAACAGGGGAGGCGAGCAGTACTTC.

This sequence joins TRBV11-2 and TRBJ1-2, with 7 bases aligning to TRBD1. CDR1 and CDR2 from the germline V gene are SGHAT and FQNNGV. The CDR3 runs 16 residues. V was clipped by 2 bases and J by 6 bases; unmatched bases: 12. The CDR3 sequence: CASSLTGFRGYNGYTF. For the CDR3, the DNA is TGTGCCAGCAGCTTAACAGGATTCAGGGGGTACAATGGCTACACCTTC.

The chain carries TRBV19 and TRBJ2-1; maybe TRBD1 (6 bases). This CDR3 has 13 residues. CDR1 and CDR2 (germline): LNHDA, SQIVND (reference sequence). The germline V and J ends were trimmed by 0 bases and 7 bases, with 7 bases remaining between them. CDR3 coding DNA: TGTGCCAGTAGTATAGACAGGGGAAATGAGCAGTTCTTC. Its protein is CASSIDRGNEQFF.

The CDR3 DNA reads TGCAGCGTCCTAAGCACCGGGACAGGGAACTACGAGCAGTACTTC. This sequence encodes CSVLSTGTGNYEQYF. V and J are TRBV29-1 and TRBJ2-7, with 9 nucleotides matching TRBD1. The CDR3 has 15 amino acids. Losses at the gene ends were 6 bases for V and 3 bases for J; bases not matched to a gene: 12. Germline-derived CDR1 and CDR2 are SQVTM and ANQGSEA.

This clonotype was seen ten or more times. The chain couples TRBV29-1 to TRBJ2-5; perhaps TRBD1 as D (7 bases). The germline V gene encodes CDR1 SQVTM and CDR2 ANQGSEA. The length of the CDR3 is 14 residues. V was clipped by 4 bases and J by 4 bases, with 16 bases between them. The CDR3 spells CSVVWGAGGETQYF. CDR3 sequence (DNA): TGCAGCGTTGTTTGGGGGGCAGGGGGAGAGACCCAGTACTTC.

This clonotype was picked up many times. V and J are TRBV6-1 and TRBJ1-6; TRBD1 might be the D (6 bases). Germline V gene sequence: CDR1 MNHNS, CDR2 SASEGT. This CDR3 comprises 13 residues. Trimming took 3 bases from V and 7 from J, leaving 7 bases between them. For the CDR3, the DNA is TGTGCCAGCAGTGATGACAGGAATTCACCCCTCCACTTT. This encodes CASSDDRNSPLHF.

This clonotype appeared many times. The rearrangement uses TRBV24-1 and TRBJ2-3; no clear D gene. Germline CDR1 KGHDR, CDR2 SFDVKD. The length of the CDR3 is 16 residues. V lost 1 base and J lost 1, with 11 bases in between. CDR3 nucleotide sequence: TGTGCCACCAGTGATTTAGGTGGGTCGGGCACAGATACGCAGTATTTT. It is translated as CATSDLGGSGTDTQYF.

This sequence joins TRBV19 and TRBJ2-1; 10 positions agree with TRBD2. From germline, CDR1 is LNHDA and CDR2 SQIVND (reference sequence). The CDR3 has 15 residues. J was trimmed by 8 bases and V by 5 bases; bases with no gene match: 9. CDR3 loop: CASSHGSGGEDEQFF. DNA for the CDR3: TGTGCCAGTAGTCACGGGAGCGGGGGGGAGGATGAGCAGTTCTTC.

This clonotype was detected once. Being one base from a much bigger clone, this may be a read error. This chain connects TRBV5-1 to TRBJ2-3; TRBD1 matches at 10 bases. The CDR3 runs to 15 residues. From germline, CDR1 is SGHRS and CDR2 YFSETQ. The DNA of the CDR3 is TGCGACAGCAGCTTGACAGGGGGCAATACAGATACGCAGTATTTT. It specifies CDSSLTGGNTDTQYF. Full variable domain (missing parts from reference TRBV5-1 and TRBJ2-3): KAGVTQTPRYLIKTRGQQVTLSCSPISGHRSVSWYQQTPGQGLQFLFEYFSETQRNKGNFPGRFSGRQFSNSRSEMNVSTLELGDSALYLCDSSLTGGNTDTQYFGPGTRLTVL.

A word on this clonotype: The conserved phenylalanine or tryptophan normally closing the CDR3 is absent here, so this likely arose from a read error. This sequence joins TRBV25-1 and TRBJ2-7; 8 positions match TRBD1. The CDR3 is made up of 14 amino acids. V trimming: 9 bases; J trimming: 3 bases; junction bases outside the gene matches: 10. CDR1 is MGHDK and CDR2 is SYGVNS in the germline V gene. The CDR3 is CASKSQGAVYEQYL. The CDR3 DNA reads as TGTGCCAGTAAAAGCCAGGGGGCAGTCTACGAGCAGTACCTC.

This clonotype was counted many times. This sequence joins TRBV5-1 and TRBJ2-7; TRBD1 aligns across 11 bases. Per germline, CDR1 SGHRS and CDR2 YFSETQ. This CDR3 contains 15 residues. After removal of 4 bases from V and 3 bases from J, the junction contained 6 bases not matched to a gene. CDR3 sequence (DNA): TGCGCCAGCAGCAACACCGGGACAGGGGGCTACGAGCAGTACTTC. It translates to CASSNTGTGGYEQYF.

This chain joins TRBV24-1 and TRBJ2-5, with TRBD1 matching 10 bases. The germline CDR1 and CDR2 sequences are KGHDR and SFDVKD. V lost 4 bases, J lost 7 bases, and 5 bases stayed unmatched. The CDR3 contains 14 residues. Here the CDR3 DNA reads TGTGCCACCAGTGACTGGGACAGGGGTCCGACCCAGTACTTC. Its protein product is CATSDWDRGPTQYF.

This clonotype has a count of ten or more. This chain uses TRBV15 with TRBJ2-3; TRBD2 aligns across 10 bases. V was clipped by 1 base and J by 6 bases; unmatched bases: 10. This CDR3 has 17 amino acids. The germline gives CDR1 LNHNV, CDR2 YYDKDF (reference sequence). CDR3 amino acids: CATSRGQLAGVSDTQYF. CDR3 sequence (DNA): TGTGCCACCAGCAGAGGCCAGCTAGCGGGAGTATCGGATACGCAGTATTTT.

This clonotype occurred once. The chain combines TRBV30 with TRBJ1-6, with TRBD1 as a possible D gene (6 bases). The CDR3 runs 12 residues. Germline-derived CDR1 and CDR2 are GTSNPN and SVGIG (reference sequence). V was pared by 8 bases and J by 10 bases, with 15 bases between. In DNA, the CDR3 is TGTGCCCTTGACAGGCCCCAATCACCCCTCCACTTT. Translated: CALDRPQSPLHF.

This chain uses TRBV15 with TRBJ2-7; TRBD1 matches 9 bases. This CDR3 is built from 15 residues. CDR1 is LNHNV and CDR2 is YYDKDF in the germline V gene (reference sequence). V gave up 3 bases and J gave up 3 bases; unmatched junction bases: 6. The CDR3 loop is CATSRTPGQGYEQYF. DNA for the CDR3: TGTGCCACCAGCAGGACACCGGGACAGGGCTACGAGCAGTACTTC.

This clonotype was detected once. J is TRBJ1-2 and V is TRBV19; weak D call: TRBD1 (5 bases). The CDR3 has 15 amino acids. The V gene lost 5 bases and the J gene lost 5 bases, with 18 bases spanning the gap. CDR1 and CDR2 from the germline V gene are LNHDA and SQIVND (reference sequence). The CDR3 DNA follows: TGTGCCAGTAGTTTCCCCGGTCAGGGCCCGTATGGCTACACCTTC. It codes for CASSFPGQGPYGYTF.

This clonotype came up a few times. The V gene is TRBV4-1, the J gene TRBJ2-5, with D perhaps TRBD2 (6 bases). The ends were cut back, 2 bases at V and 4 bases at J, with 11 bases in the middle. The length of the CDR3 is 14 residues. Per the germline V gene, CDR1 is MGHRA and CDR2 is YSYEKL. The CDR3 sequence is CASSQRTGGETQYF. The CDR3 DNA reads as TGCGCCAGCAGCCAAAGGACCGGGGGAGAGACCCAGTACTTC.

This sequence joins TRBV6-1 and TRBJ1-5, with D possibly being TRBD1 (6 bases). V shed 6 bases and J shed 4 bases, with 19 bases lying between them. Germline CDR1 and CDR2: MNHNS and SASEGT. CDR3 length: 16 amino acids. The CDR3 loop reads CASRITGTDRNQPQHF. The CDR3 DNA follows: TGTGCCAGCAGGATCACTGGGACGGACAGAAATCAGCCCCAGCATTTT.

The chain uses TRBV6-1 and TRBJ2-2; 10 bases line up with TRBD1. The V segment lost 5 bases and the J segment 6 bases; nucleotides outside the gene matches: 6. Germline V CDR1 and CDR2: MNHNS, SASEGT. The CDR3 length is 15 residues. CDR3 protein: CASSPGTGEAGELFF. The CDR3, as DNA: TGTGCCAGCAGTCCCGGGACAGGGGAGGCCGGGGAGCTGTTTTTT.

A note on this clonotype: At one of its ends the junction is not consistent with the germline gene, which may arise from a read error. This chain links TRBV10-3 with TRBJ2-7, with 10 nucleotides matching TRBD2. CDR1 is ENHRY and CDR2 is SYGVKD in the germline V gene. The CDR3 is 15 amino acids. The CDR3 reads CATSDSKRGGYEQYF. In DNA, the CDR3 is TGTGCCACCAGTGACTCAAAGCGGGGGGGCTACGAGCAGTACTTC.

This clonotype has at least ten counts. The chain has TRBV7-2 and TRBJ2-7; D gene uncertain. Trimming removed 4 bases from V and 1 base from J, with 20 bases in between. Per the germline V gene, CDR1 is SGHTA and CDR2 is FQGNSA. This CDR3 comprises 17 residues. The CDR3 bases are TGTGCCAGCAGCTCGACGGTCTTGCAGAGGTCATCCTACGAGCAGTACTTC. This sequence encodes CASSSTVLQRSSYEQYF.

The V gene is TRBV7-6, the J gene TRBJ2-2; no definite D call. Germline-derived CDR1 and CDR2 are SGHVS and FNYEAQ. Trimming removed 1 base from V and 5 bases from J, with 8 bases in between. There are 14 residues in the CDR3. The CDR3 DNA reads TGTGCCAGCAGCTTAGGCGAGTTAACCGGGGAGCTGTTTTTT. Translation gives CASSLGELTGELFF.